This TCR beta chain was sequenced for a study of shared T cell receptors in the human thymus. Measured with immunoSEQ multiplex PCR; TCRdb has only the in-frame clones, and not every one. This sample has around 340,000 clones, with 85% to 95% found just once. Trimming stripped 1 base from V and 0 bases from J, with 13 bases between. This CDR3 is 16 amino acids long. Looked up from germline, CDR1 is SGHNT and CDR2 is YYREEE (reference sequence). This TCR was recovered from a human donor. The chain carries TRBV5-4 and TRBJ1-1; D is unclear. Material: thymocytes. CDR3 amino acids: CASSLYQHNMNTEAFF. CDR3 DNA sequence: TGTGCCAGCAGCTTGTACCAGCACAACATGAACACTGAAGCTTTCTTT.